This note documents a single T cell receptor beta chain sequence. Its specificity is unknown. The CDR3 is 15 residues long. Trimming stripped 2 bases from V and 4 bases from J, with 14 bases between. Germline CDR1 is SNHLY and CDR2 is FYNNEI. RNA was extracted and reverse transcribed into cDNA as the sequencing template. Method: immunoSEQ multiplex PCR; TCRdb's copy keeps in-frame clones and lacks some. In the table there are some 99,000 clones, about 45% of which are singletons. Specimens obtained from alopecia areata patients comprised lesional scalp punch biopsies and peripheral blood. These data come from a study of CD8+ T cells in alopecia areata. Study as a whole: Patients in the treated group were given tofacitinib by mouth, 5 to 10 mg twice a day.

Regarding the study as a whole: Normal scalp had lower clonality than lesional scalp, with alopecia totalis/universalis lesions showing this most strongly.

This sequence originates from a human donor with alopecia areata. The sample comprised CD4+ T cells sorted from blood. The rearrangement uses TRBV2 and TRBJ1-2; no reliable D call. CDR3 in DNA: TGTGCCAGCAGTGAAACGACCCAAACAGCCTATGGCTACACCTTC. Encoded protein: CASSETTQTAYGYTF.